This TCR beta chain was retrieved from a study of vaccination effects on CD4 cells after COVID-19. In the study overall: Prior to sequencing, the ViraFEST assay stimulated PBMC with viral peptide pools, which expanded the antigen-specific CD4+ T cells.

Study conclusions and caveats: The study got few convalescent patients and did not collect any early post-infection timepoints.

Having been cultured for ten to eleven days, the cells underwent CD4+ T cell isolation. Turning to this clone: Its target is unknown.

Sequencing used immunoSEQ multiplex PCR; TCRdb keeps in-frame clones, though not all of them. The data show 35,000 to 40,000 clones, about four fifths seen once. The source of this sequence is a human donor who received a COVID-19 vaccine. This material consisted of CD4+ T cells from PBMCs cultured without peptide, taken before COVID-19 vaccination.

The CDR3 loop is CASSQSAGGGYGYTF. Here the CDR3 DNA reads TGTGCCAGCAGCCAATCTGCAGGGGGGGGCTATGGCTACACCTTC. The chain uses TRBV28 and TRBJ1-2, with TRBD1 matching 7 bases. The CDR3 runs 15 residues. Germline values: CDR1 MDHEN, CDR2 SYDVKM. V shed 6 bases and J 4 bases; nucleotides not matched to a gene: 11.